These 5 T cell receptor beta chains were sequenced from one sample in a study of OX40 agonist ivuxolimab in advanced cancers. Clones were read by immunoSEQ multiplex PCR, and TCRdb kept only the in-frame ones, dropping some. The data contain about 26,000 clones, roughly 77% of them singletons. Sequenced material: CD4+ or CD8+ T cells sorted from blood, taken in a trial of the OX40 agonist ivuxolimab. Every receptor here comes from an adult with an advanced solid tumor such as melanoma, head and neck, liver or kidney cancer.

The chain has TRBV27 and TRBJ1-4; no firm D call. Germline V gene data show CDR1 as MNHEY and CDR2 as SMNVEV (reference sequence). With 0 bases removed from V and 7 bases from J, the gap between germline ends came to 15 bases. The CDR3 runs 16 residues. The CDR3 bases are TGTGCCAGCAGTTTATCGCACAGCCGATTCGGTGAAAAACTGTTTTTT. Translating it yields CASSLSHSRFGEKLFF.

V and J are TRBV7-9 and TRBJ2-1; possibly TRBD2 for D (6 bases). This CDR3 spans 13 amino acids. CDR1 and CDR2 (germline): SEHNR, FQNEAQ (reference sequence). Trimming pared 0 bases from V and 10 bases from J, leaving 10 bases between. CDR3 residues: CASSLATGEEQFF. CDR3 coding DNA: TGTGCCAGCAGCTTAGCCACGGGAGAGGAGCAGTTCTTC. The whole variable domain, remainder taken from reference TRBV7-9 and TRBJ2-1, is DTGVSQNPRHKITKRGQNVTFRCDPISEHNRLYWYRQTLGQGPEFLTYFQNEAQLEKSRLLSDRFSAERPKGSFSTLEIQRTEQGDSAMYLCASSLATGEEQFFGPGTRLTVL.

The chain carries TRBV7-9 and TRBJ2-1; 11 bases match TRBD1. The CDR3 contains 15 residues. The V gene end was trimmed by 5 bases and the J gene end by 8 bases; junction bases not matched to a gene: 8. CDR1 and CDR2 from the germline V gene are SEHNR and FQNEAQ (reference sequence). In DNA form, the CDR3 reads TGTGCCAGCAGCAACGGACAGGGGGCGAGAGATGAGCAGTTCTTC. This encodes CASSNGQGARDEQFF. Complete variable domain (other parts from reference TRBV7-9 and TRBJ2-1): DTGVSQNPRHKITKRGQNVTFRCDPISEHNRLYWYRQTLGQGPEFLTYFQNEAQLEKSRLLSDRFSAERPKGSFSTLEIQRTEQGDSAMYLCASSNGQGARDEQFFGPGTRLTVL.

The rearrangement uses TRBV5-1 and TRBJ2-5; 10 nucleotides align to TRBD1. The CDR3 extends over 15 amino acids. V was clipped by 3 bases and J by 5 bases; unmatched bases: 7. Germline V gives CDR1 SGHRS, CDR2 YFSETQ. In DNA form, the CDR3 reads TGCGCCAGCAGCTCTGGACAGGGGGTTAGGGAGACCCAGTACTTC. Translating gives CASSSGQGVRETQYF. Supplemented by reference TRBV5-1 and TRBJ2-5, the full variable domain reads KAGVTQTPRYLIKTRGQQVTLSCSPISGHRSVSWYQQTPGQGLQFLFEYFSETQRNKGNFPGRFSGRQFSNSRSEMNVSTLELGDSALYLCASSSGQGVRETQYFGPGTRLLVL.

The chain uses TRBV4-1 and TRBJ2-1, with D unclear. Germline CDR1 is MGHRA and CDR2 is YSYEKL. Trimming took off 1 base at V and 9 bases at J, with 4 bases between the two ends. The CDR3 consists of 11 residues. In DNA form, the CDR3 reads TGCGCCAGCAGCCAAGTGGGTGAGCAGTTCTTC. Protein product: CASSQVGEQFF.